This T cell receptor (beta chain) emerged from a study of blood T cell repertoires in COVID-19. The CDR3 has 14 amino acids. Looked up from germline, CDR1 is SGHRS and CDR2 is YFSETQ. V lost 4 bases and J lost 4; bases outside the gene matches: 4. Profiling relied on immunoSEQ multiplex PCR, and the TCRdb table lists in-frame clones only, not all of them. The table has over 200,000 clones, about 80% seen once; the top ten hold less than 2%. Sequenced: PBMCs or T cells enriched from blood (not recorded which). The gene calls are TRBV5-1 and TRBJ2-2, with 7 bases identical to TRBD1. The clonotype was recovered from a man between 60 and 70 years old who had recovered from COVID-19. The CDR3 protein is CASSPDRRTGELFF. The DNA of the CDR3 is TGCGCCAGCAGCCCGGACAGGCGCACCGGGGAGCTGTTTTTT.